The sequence of this T cell receptor beta chain was determined in a study of shared clonotypes between healthy human individuals. The V gene's germline CDR1 is MRHNA and CDR2 SNTAGT. The CDR3 extends over 15 amino acids. V dropped 2 bases and J dropped 4; count of bases not matched to a gene: 1. Repertoires were generated with immunoSEQ multiplex PCR, while TCRdb's copy carries only in-frame clones and drops some. This table has fewer than 850,000 clones, roughly 87% appearing once. The specimen was memory CD8+ T cells from PBMCs. Subset indicated: CD45RO+ cells pooled with CCR7-negative TemRA cells. The sequence derives from a man between 18 and 35 years old in good health. Some clones in this sample may be carry-over from other donors' samples. J is TRBJ2-1 and V is TRBV6-4, with TRBD2 matching over 11 bases. The CDR3 sequence is CASSDRLAGYNEQFF. In DNA, the CDR3 is TGTGCCAGCAGTGACCGACTAGCGGGGTACAATGAGCAGTTCTTC.